The source of this T cell receptor beta chain is a study of T cells in Graves' hyperthyroidism and ophthalmopathy. This clonotype was observed many times. The antigen is not known. Trimming pared 0 bases from V and 7 bases from J, leaving 13 bases between. CDR1 is SGHRS, CDR2 YFSETQ, per germline. This CDR3 has 14 amino acids. Findings and caveats of the study: Ophthalmopathy was predicted by the model a median of 6.5 months ahead of onset.

The TCR beta CDR3 regions underwent amplification using RNA transcripts as the source. The HTBI primer set drove a first-round RT-PCR of the TCR CDR3. In TCRdb, the multiplex PCR reads were re-called with MiXCR into one record per CDR3 protein. The table lists hundreds of thousands of distinct CDR3 sequences, 14% of them singletons. The origin of this receptor is a woman in her 40s with Graves' hyperthyroidism. The J gene is TRBJ1-1, the V gene TRBV5-1; D not certain. Sequenced: blood. The CDR3 is CASSLAEGRGEAFF. CDR3 DNA sequence: TGCGCCAGCAGCTTGGCCGAAGGGCGTGGTGAAGCTTTCTTT.